The next 19 T cell receptor beta chains were all read from a single sample in a study of radiation and T cells in renal cell carcinoma. Time point given: blood 2 weeks post-SBRT. As to treatment: 15 Gy SBRT to primary tumor, nephrectomy 4 weeks later. This table comes from immunoSEQ multiplex PCR, and its TCRdb copy is limited to in-frame clones, with some not included. In the table there are roughly 150,000 clones, roughly 90% of which are singletons. Sequences were derived from blood, sampled from a patient whose treatment included radiotherapy and nephrectomy. The receptors were sampled from a woman aged 50 to 60 with renal cell carcinoma.

The CDR3 coding sequence is TGTGCCAGCAGCGTAGCTGGGGGGAAGACCCCCTACGAGCAGTACTTC. This gives the protein CASSVAGGKTPYEQYF. The V and J genes are TRBV9 and TRBJ2-7; possible D gene TRBD2, 6 bases. The germline V gene has CDR1 SGDLS and CDR2 YYNGEE. V lost 0 bases and J lost 2, with 15 bases in between. The CDR3 covers 16 residues. Full variable domain (outside the CDR3, taken from reference TRBV9 and TRBJ2-7): DSGVTQTPKHLITATGQRVTLRCSPRSGDLSVYWYQQSLDQGLQFLIQYYNGEERAKGNILERFSAQQFPDLHSELNLSSLELGDSALYFCASSVAGGKTPYEQYFGPGTRLTVT.

The chain carries TRBV19 and TRBJ2-2; 9 nucleotides agree with TRBD1. V lost 3 bases, J lost 6 bases, and 8 bases stayed unmatched. Per the germline V gene, CDR1 is LNHDA and CDR2 is SQIVND (reference sequence). The CDR3 totals 16 residues. In nucleotides, the CDR3 is TGTGCCAGTAGTATCACAGGGGGCGTTACCGCCGGGGAGCTGTTTTTT. Protein sequence: CASSITGGVTAGELFF.

The V gene is TRBV7-2, the J gene TRBJ2-7, with D perhaps matching TRBD1 (5 bases). The CDR3 spans 15 residues. The V gene's germline CDR1 is SGHTA and CDR2 FQGNSA. Trimming pared 2 bases from V and 2 bases from J, leaving 13 bases between. The CDR3 protein is CASSLSIGVPYEQYF. The CDR3 DNA follows: TGTGCCAGCAGCTTAAGCATAGGGGTGCCCTACGAGCAGTACTTC.

This clone occurred once. Other DNA sequences of this sample code for an identical CDR3. This chain joins TRBV29-1 and TRBJ2-7, with a weak D call TRBD2 (5 bases). Trimming stripped 3 bases from V and 2 bases from J, with 5 bases between. The germline CDR1 and CDR2 sequences are SQVTM and ANQGSEA. This CDR3 region has 11 residues. CDR3 sequence reads: CSVEGAYEQYF. CDR3 coding DNA: TGCAGCGTTGAGGGAGCCTACGAGCAGTACTTC.

V gene TRBV30 combines with J gene TRBJ2-3, with D uncertain. Germline V lookup: CDR1 GTSNPN, CDR2 SVGIG (reference sequence). The CDR3 spans 12 residues. V gave up 3 bases and J gave up 10 bases, with 14 bases separating them. CDR3 sequence: CAWRADTPAQYF. The CDR3 DNA reads TGTGCCTGGAGAGCCGACACCCCAGCGCAGTATTTT.

CDR3 sequence: CASRQSFSTDTQYF. The DNA of the CDR3 is TGTGCCAGTAGACAGTCGTTCTCCACAGATACGCAGTATTTT. V gene TRBV19 combines with J gene TRBJ2-3; D gene ambiguous. In germline, CDR1 is LNHDA, CDR2 SQIVND (reference sequence). There are 14 residues in the CDR3. Trimming removed 6 bases at V and 2 bases at J, with 12 bases between.

The J gene is TRBJ2-1, the V gene TRBV5-1; possibly TRBD1 for D (5 bases). The germline V gene has CDR1 SGHRS and CDR2 YFSETQ. The CDR3 spans 16 residues. V lost 4 bases and J lost 0, with 14 bases in between. The CDR3 loop reads CASSPPRQSSYNEQFF. CDR3 DNA: TGCGCCAGCAGCCCCCCCCGACAGAGCTCCTACAATGAGCAGTTCTTC.

The gene calls are TRBV7-2 and TRBJ2-7, with a possible D match to TRBD1 (6 bases). Trimming shortened V by 1 base and J by 6 bases, and 16 bases separated the two germline ends. Germline V CDR1 and CDR2: SGHTA, FQGNSA. This CDR3 has 15 residues. The CDR3, as DNA: TGTGCCAGCAGCTTAGAGAGCAGGGGAGTTGGCGAGCAGTACTTC. It codes for CASSLESRGVGEQYF.

This CDR3 is CASSQEGQGRNNEKLFF. The CDR3 DNA reads as TGCGCCAGCAGCCAAGAGGGACAGGGGCGTAATAATGAAAAACTGTTTTTT. The chain is built from TRBV4-1 and TRBJ1-4, with 10 bases fitting TRBD1. This CDR3 has 17 amino acids. From germline, CDR1 is MGHRA and CDR2 YSYEKL. Germline trimming cut 0 bases from V and 4 bases from J; bases unmatched to any gene: 5.

Comment on this clone: Other nucleotide sequences from this sample produce the same CDR3. The V gene is TRBV6-1, the J gene TRBJ1-2; D might be TRBD1 (6 bases). Germline V gene lookup returns CDR1 MNHNS and CDR2 SASEGT. The CDR3 sequence is 14 residues long. The ends were cut back, 4 bases at V and 4 bases at J, with 13 bases in the middle. Here the CDR3 DNA reads TGTGCCAGCAGTGCCTTACAGGGTCCCTATGGCTACACCTTC. Translated: CASSALQGPYGYTF.

This chain joins TRBV2 and TRBJ2-2, with D perhaps matching TRBD1 or TRBD2 (6 bases each). The germline gives CDR1 SNHLY, CDR2 FYNNEI. The CDR3 spans 15 residues. The V gene lost 5 bases and the J gene lost 6 bases, with 16 bases spanning the gap. In DNA form, the CDR3 reads TGTGCCAGCAGTCCAACTTCCGGGGGCGCCGGGGAGCTGTTTTTT. As protein: CASSPTSGGAGELFF.

In this sample, this clone turned up a few times. The chain links TRBV6-6 to TRBJ1-1; tentative D call: TRBD1 (6 bases). CDR1 MNHNY and CDR2 SVGAGI come from the germline V gene (reference sequence). V dropped 7 bases and J dropped 1 base, with 16 bases sitting between them. This CDR3 spans 15 amino acids. The CDR3 region has the DNA TGTGCCAGCACCCGCCTGGACAGTTCGAACACTGAAGCTTTCTTT. Translation gives CASTRLDSSNTEAFF.

The rearrangement joins TRBV7-3 to TRBJ1-2; possibly TRBD1 for D (5 bases). The CDR3 runs 16 residues. Per germline, CDR1 SGHTA and CDR2 FQGTGA. The V end was cut by 1 base, the J end by 4 bases, with 16 bases between. CDR3 sequence reads: CASSLIGGQGSYGYTF. The CDR3 nucleotides read TGTGCCAGCAGCTTAATTGGTGGTCAGGGTAGCTATGGCTACACCTTC.

The chain carries TRBV4-3 and TRBJ1-2, with unresolved D. This CDR3 region has 15 residues. Trimming took off 0 bases at V and 1 base at J, with 9 bases between the two ends. Germline-derived CDR1 and CDR2 are LGHNA and YSLEER. The CDR3 loop reads CASSQEARGNYGYTF. As DNA, the CDR3 is TGCGCCAGCAGCCAAGAAGCCCGGGGTAACTATGGCTACACCTTC.

J is TRBJ1-2 and V is TRBV19, with a possible D match to TRBD1 (5 bases). Germline CDR1 and CDR2: LNHDA and SQIVND (reference sequence). The CDR3 spans 12 residues. V lost 10 bases to trimming and J lost 7 bases, with 16 bases between them. CDR3: CAIRWVGTGYTF. DNA for the CDR3: TGTGCCATAAGGTGGGTTGGGACTGGCTACACCTTC.

The chain links TRBV19 to TRBJ1-1; TRBD1 matches 10 bases. CDR1 is LNHDA, CDR2 SQIVND, per germline (reference sequence). Trimming took 7 bases from V and 5 from J; bases not matched to a gene: 10. The CDR3 runs 15 residues. The CDR3 region has the DNA TGTGCCAGTACCCGCGGGACAGGGGCGGAAACTGAAGCTTTCTTT. Protein sequence: CASTRGTGAETEAFF.

The rearrangement joins TRBV5-1 to TRBJ2-5, with D unclear. The CDR3 is 14 residues long. Germline CDR1 SGHRS, CDR2 YFSETQ. V was trimmed by 0 bases and J by 4 bases, leaving 10 bases between them. The CDR3 coding sequence is TGCGCCAGCAGCTTGGGTACGGCGGCAGAGACCCAGTACTTC. This codes for CASSLGTAAETQYF.

This clone has a single count. The chain is built from TRBV6-5 and TRBJ1-4; D is perhaps TRBD1 (6 bases). The CDR3 covers 16 residues. Trimming removed 0 bases from V and 6 bases from J, with 14 bases in between. Germline V gene lookup returns CDR1 MNHEY and CDR2 SVGAGI. CDR3 coding DNA: TGTGCCAGCAGTTACTCGACGGGGGGGGCTCATGAAAAACTGTTTTTT. As protein: CASSYSTGGAHEKLFF.

This clone was recorded only once. CDR3 DNA sequence: TGCGCCAGCAGTCAATATAGTCAGGGGGGGCAAGAGACCCAGTACTTC. Its translation: CASSQYSQGGQETQYF. The chain couples TRBV4-1 to TRBJ2-5; D assignment may be TRBD1 or TRBD2 (7 bases each). V was cut by 6 bases and J by 2 bases, with 19 bases left in between. The CDR3 is 16 residues long. Per germline, CDR1 MGHRA and CDR2 YSYEKL.